This TCR beta chain was sequenced in a study of post-analysis software for immune sequencing data. Overall study context: Some patients lacked subtype; others had relapsing-remitting, secondary progressive or progressive-relapsing disease.

The authors incorporated unique molecular identifiers into the TCR beta cDNA libraries. Researchers reported 400,000 to 550,000 cDNA molecules coming from around 1 to 9.1 million T cells. TCRdb re-called the PCR reads through MiXCR, storing one row per CDR3 protein. The table lists 750,000 to 900,000 distinct CDR3 sequences, under 60% of them singletons. Notes on this clonotype: Antigen: not known.

Study-level points and caveats: Controls' normalized Chao1 diversity significantly exceeded that of multiple sclerosis patients. Samples sharing a preparation batch grouped tightly together when assessed by F measure. Patients carried roughly five TRBV segments more frequently than controls did, and TRBV5-6, TRBV5-1 and TRBV20-1 were among them.

Per the germline V gene, CDR1 is MNHEY and CDR2 is SVGAGI. The V and J ends lost 2 bases and 0 bases respectively, with 8 bases between them. The CDR3 extends over 14 amino acids. The sequence was collected from a girl aged 5 to 17 with multiple sclerosis. The sample taken for sequencing was blood. The chain carries TRBV6-5 and TRBJ2-7; no clear D. The CDR3 region has the DNA TGTGCCAGCAGTTACCGTTCAGTCTCCTACGAGCAGTACTTC. Its protein is CASSYRSVSYEQYF.